Sequencing of this T cell receptor (beta chain) was carried out in a study of blood T cell repertoires in COVID-19. Method: immunoSEQ multiplex PCR; TCRdb's copy keeps in-frame clones and lacks some. The sample lists just over 650,000 clones; 90% were seen once. V was shortened by 3 bases and J by 8 bases, with 8 bases between the two germline ends. The CDR3 is made up of 12 amino acids. CDR1 is KGHSH, CDR2 LQKENI, per germline. On this clone: At the DNA level, this CDR3 is encoded by other sequences in the same sample as well.

This TCR came from a woman between 18 and 30 years old with acute or convalescent COVID-19. The chain couples TRBV18 to TRBJ2-4; D is possibly TRBD1 (6 bases). Sample: peripheral blood. The CDR3 DNA reads as TGTGCCAGCTCACCCGAGGGGGACATTCAGTACTTC. This sequence encodes CASSPEGDIQYF.